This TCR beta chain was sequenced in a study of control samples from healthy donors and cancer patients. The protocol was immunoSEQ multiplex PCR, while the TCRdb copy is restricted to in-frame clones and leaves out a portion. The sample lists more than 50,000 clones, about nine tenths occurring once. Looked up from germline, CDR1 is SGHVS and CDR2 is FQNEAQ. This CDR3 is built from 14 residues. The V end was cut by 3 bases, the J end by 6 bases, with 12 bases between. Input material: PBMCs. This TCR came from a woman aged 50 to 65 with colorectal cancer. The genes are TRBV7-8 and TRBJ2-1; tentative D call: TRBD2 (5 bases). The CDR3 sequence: CASSLRWEINEQFF. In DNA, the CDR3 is TGTGCCAGCAGCTTGAGATGGGAGATCAATGAGCAGTTCTTC.